This T cell receptor beta chain is from a study of blood T cell repertoires in COVID-19. Study overall: Samples of COVID-19 (acute and convalescent) were obtained from the United States, Italy and Spain. PBMCs, B-cell-depleted T cells, or T cells were the source of the cDNA or gDNA that made up the material.

Per the authors' pipeline: Estimated nucleated cell counts came from reference gene primer amplification. Repertoires were generated with immunoSEQ multiplex PCR, while TCRdb's copy carries only in-frame clones and drops some. V, J and clone size were drawn from that table, and D and trimming were deduced from the DNA. The sample carries about 210,000 clones, approximately 87% recorded once. This clone was picked up one time. The ends lost 5 bases at V and 2 bases at J; junction bases unmatched: 6. This CDR3 spans 15 amino acids. The germline CDR1 and CDR2 sequences are SGHTA and FQGNSA. V gene TRBV7-2 combines with J gene TRBJ2-5, with 9 bases that match TRBD2. Sequenced material: peripheral blood. The clonotype comes from a woman between 65 and 79 years old with acute or convalescent COVID-19. The chain's CDR3 is CASSAIAGEQETQYF. DNA for the CDR3: TGTGCCAGCAGCGCAATAGCGGGAGAGCAAGAGACCCAGTACTTC.